One and the same sample provided the 23 T cell receptor beta chains below, sequenced in a study of identical twins. MiXCR, run by TCRdb on the 5' RACE reads, gives a single entry per CDR3 protein. Among roughly 500,000 distinct CDR3 sequences listed, roughly a fifth were seen once. This sample was also put to use in a study of T cells expressing NK-cell markers.

Source material: CD4+ T cells sorted from blood. Receptors originate from a woman aged 18-30 years in good health.

The chain carries TRBV20-1 and TRBJ1-2; no definite D call. CDR1 is DFQATT, CDR2 SNEGSKA, per germline (reference sequence). The CDR3 extends over 12 amino acids. Between the trimmed V and J ends, which lost 1 base and 5 bases, there was a span of 8 bases. CDR3 in DNA: TGCAGTGCTAGAGTCGGAGGATATGGCTACACCTTC. Translation: CSARVGGYGYTF.

This clonotype appeared a few times. CDR3 nucleotide sequence: TGCGCCAGCAGTGGGTCAAGGGTCTTAAAAACCGGGGAGCTGTTTTTT. Its translation: CASSGSRVLKTGELFF. The rearrangement joins TRBV10-2 to TRBJ2-2; D is uncertain. The CDR3 has 16 amino acids. The germline V and J ends were trimmed by 4 bases and 5 bases, with 17 bases remaining between them. Germline CDR1 is WSHSY and CDR2 is SAAADI.

This chain connects TRBV12-5 to TRBJ2-3; 7 bases are shared with TRBD1. Germline-derived CDR1 and CDR2 are LGHNT and FRNRAP. The CDR3 totals 17 residues. Unmatched junction bases numbered 8, after V lost 1 base and J lost 1 base. As DNA, the CDR3 is TGTGCTAGTGGTTTGGGGGCCGGGACAGACGGCACAGATACGCAGTATTTT. It translates to CASGLGAGTDGTDTQYF.

The CDR3 bases are TGTGCCAGCAGTCCATACTCCGGGACTAGCGGATACGAGCAGTACTTC. Residues: CASSPYSGTSGYEQYF. The chain links TRBV6-2 or TRBV6-3 to TRBJ2-7, with 11 bases lining up with TRBD2. Germline V gene sequence: CDR1 MNHEY, CDR2 SVGEGT. The CDR3 has 16 residues. The junction had 10 bases not matched to a gene; V was cut back by 5 bases and J by 4 bases.

This clonotype has more than one count but fewer than ten. The chain couples TRBV12-3 or TRBV12-4 to TRBJ2-6, with D uncertain. V dropped 8 bases and J dropped 9 bases, with 8 bases sitting between them. This CDR3 is 11 amino acids long. The CDR3, as DNA: TGTGCCAGCCGACCATTCAACGTCCTGACTTTC. This sequence encodes CASRPFNVLTF.

The gene calls are TRBV3-1 and TRBJ2-3; no clear D gene. This CDR3 region has 14 residues. Germline V gives CDR1 LGHDT, CDR2 YNNKEL (reference sequence). The germline V and J ends were trimmed by 3 bases and 10 bases, with 17 bases remaining between them. In nucleotides, the CDR3 is TGTGCCAGCAGCCAGCACCGGTCGTTCCGAGCGCAGTATTTT. Its translation: CASSQHRSFRAQYF.

This clonotype was recorded many times. V and J are TRBV24-1 and TRBJ2-2, with 9 bases aligning to TRBD1. J lost 5 bases, V lost 3 bases, and 3 bases had no gene match. CDR1 KGHDR and CDR2 SFDVKD come from the germline V gene. CDR3 length: 15 amino acids. CDR3 loop: CATSDPTGGTGELFF. As DNA, the CDR3 is TGTGCCACCAGTGATCCGACAGGGGGAACCGGGGAGCTGTTTTTT.

The table lists this clonotype with a few counts. This sequence joins TRBV21-1 and TRBJ1-5; the table names TRBD1, a call not compared with the DNA. TRBV21-1 is listed as a pseudogene. This CDR3 contains 13 residues. The CDR3 DNA reads TGTGCCAGCAGCCCGCCCGAGGATCAGCCCCAGCATTTT. Its protein product is CASSPPEDQPQHF.

This clonotype was observed a few times. The J gene is TRBJ2-1, the V gene TRBV20-1; D is perhaps TRBD1 (5 bases). The length of the CDR3 is 13 residues. With 0 bases removed from V and 6 bases from J, the gap between germline ends came to 9 bases. The V gene's germline CDR1 is DFQATT and CDR2 SNEGSKA (reference sequence). The CDR3 DNA reads as TGCAGTGCTAGAGATGGGGCGGCCAATGAGCAGTTCTTC. This codes for CSARDGAANEQFF.

The table lists this clonotype with a few counts. The gene calls are TRBV11-2 and TRBJ1-6, with D unclear. The CDR3 runs 14 residues. Looked up from germline, CDR1 is SGHAT and CDR2 is FQNNGV. V shed 6 bases and J shed 4 bases, with 10 bases lying between them. The CDR3 coding sequence is TGTGCCAGCAGTTACACCGGGTATAATTCACCCCTCCACTTT. As protein: CASSYTGYNSPLHF.

Many counts were recorded for this clonotype. The CDR3 reads CSEGRAPQETQYF. In DNA, the CDR3 is TGCAGCGAGGGCCGGGCTCCTCAGGAGACCCAGTACTTC. The gene calls are TRBV29-1 and TRBJ2-5; D is undetermined. The V gene's germline CDR1 is SQVTM and CDR2 ANQGSEA. Trimming stripped 7 bases from V and 5 bases from J, with 17 bases between. The CDR3 runs to 13 residues. Full variable domain (missing parts from reference TRBV29-1 and TRBJ2-5): SAVISQKPSRDICQRGTSLTIQCQVDSQVTMMFWYRQQPGQSLTLIATANQGSEATYESGFVIDKFPISRPNLTFSTLTVSNMSPEDSSIYLCSEGRAPQETQYFGPGTRLLVL.

This sequence joins TRBV11-1 and TRBJ2-3, with TRBD1 identical over 8 bases. This CDR3 comprises 13 residues. The germline CDR1 and CDR2 sequences are SGHAT and FQDESV (reference sequence). V shed 9 bases and J 8 bases; nucleotides not matched to a gene: 10. The CDR3 reads CARKQSGGSTQYF. The CDR3 nucleotides are TGTGCCAGAAAGCAGTCAGGGGGCAGTACGCAGTATTTT.

The rearrangement joins TRBV7-2 to TRBJ2-1; D may be TRBD1 (5 bases). This CDR3 has 14 amino acids. Trimming removed 1 base at V and 7 bases at J, with 11 bases between. Germline V gene data show CDR1 as SGHTA and CDR2 as FQGNSA. In DNA form, the CDR3 reads TGTGCCAGCAGCTTAGACCCGCAGGGAAATGAGCAGTTCTTC. Its translation: CASSLDPQGNEQFF.

This chain links TRBV9 with TRBJ1-1; a weak D match, TRBD1 (5 bases). Germline loops: CDR1 SGDLS, CDR2 YYNGEE. The CDR3 contains 14 residues. V was shortened by 0 bases and J by 0 bases, with 6 bases between the two germline ends. The CDR3 loop reads CASSVEGMNTEAFF. The CDR3 DNA is TGTGCCAGCAGCGTAGAGGGGATGAACACTGAAGCTTTCTTT.

This clonotype has only a few counts. This chain joins TRBV29-1 and TRBJ2-7; possible D gene TRBD1, 5 bases. Germline loops: CDR1 SQVTM, CDR2 ANQGSEA. The CDR3 loop spans 13 amino acids. Trimming removed 7 bases at V and 5 bases at J, with 18 bases between. For the CDR3, the DNA is TGCAGCGGCCACTTCCCCCAGGACAACGAGCAGTACTTC. This translates into CSGHFPQDNEQYF.

This chain uses TRBV20-1 with TRBJ2-5; 11 bases are a match to TRBD2. The CDR3 spans 15 residues. Per germline, CDR1 DFQATT and CDR2 SNEGSKA (reference sequence). The trim removed 2 bases at V and 5 bases at J, leaving 7 bases unmatched. This CDR3 is CSARTTSGGGETQYF. The CDR3 region has the DNA TGCAGTGCTAGAACTACTAGCGGGGGTGGGGAGACCCAGTACTTC.

This chain links TRBV11-3 with TRBJ2-1; TRBD2 matches 15 bases. The CDR3 is 17 residues long. V was clipped by 5 bases and J by 7 bases; unmatched bases: 9. The germline CDR1 and CDR2 sequences are SGHNT and YENEEA. CDR3 loop: CASSARTSGRGGNEQFF. The CDR3 DNA sequence: TGTGCCAGCAGCGCAAGGACTAGCGGGAGGGGGGGGAATGAGCAGTTCTTC. Drawing the rest from reference TRBV11-3 and TRBJ2-1, the complete variable domain is EAGVVQSPRYKIIEKKQPVAFWCNPISGHNTLYWYLQNLGQGPELLIRYENEEAVDDSQLPKDRFSAERLKGVDSTLKIQPAELGDSAVYLCASSARTSGRGGNEQFFGPGTRLTVL.

V is TRBV20-1 and J is TRBJ1-4, with 8 bases matching TRBD1. This CDR3 spans 12 amino acids. The junction had 5 bases not matched to a gene; V was cut back by 7 bases and J by 7 bases. In germline, CDR1 is DFQATT, CDR2 SNEGSKA (reference sequence). CDR3 protein: CSGTGGGEKLFF. DNA of the CDR3: TGCAGTGGTACAGGGGGGGGTGAAAAACTGTTTTTT.

V usage is TRBV6-1 and J usage is TRBJ2-1; 13 bases are shared with TRBD2. V trimming: 7 bases; J trimming: 7 bases; junction bases outside the gene matches: 7. The CDR3 runs to 15 residues. Germline loops: CDR1 MNHNS, CDR2 SASEGT. For the CDR3, the DNA is TGTGCCAGCACCCGACTAGCGGGAGGTCAAAATGAGCAGTTCTTC. Translated: CASTRLAGGQNEQFF.

CDR3 nucleotide sequence: TGCAGCGCGAACGGGAGGGCGGGCACAGATACGCAGTATTTT. This gives the protein CSANGRAGTDTQYF. The chain recombines TRBV29-1 with TRBJ2-3; 8 bases agree with TRBD2. Germline V gene sequence: CDR1 SQVTM, CDR2 ANQGSEA. J was trimmed by 1 base and V by 7 bases; bases with no gene match: 7. The CDR3 spans 14 residues.

V usage is TRBV20-1 and J usage is TRBJ2-1; 9 bases align to TRBD1. V lost 6 bases and J lost 0; bases outside the gene matches: 9. From germline, CDR1 is DFQATT and CDR2 SNEGSKA (reference sequence). The CDR3 covers 16 residues. The CDR3 sequence is CSALSTGGSSYNEQFF. Here the CDR3 DNA reads TGCAGTGCGCTTTCCACAGGGGGCAGCTCCTACAATGAGCAGTTCTTC.

The chain recombines TRBV5-6 with TRBJ1-2; TRBD1 matches 10 bases. J gave up 8 bases and V 2 bases, and 12 bases lay outside the gene matches. The CDR3 covers 16 residues. CDR1 and CDR2 from the germline V gene are SGHDT and YYEEEE. The CDR3 DNA follows: TGTGCCAGCAGCTTCAGCGACAGGGGGCGCTTAGTAGGCTACACCTTC. Translated: CASSFSDRGRLVGYTF.

The V and J genes are TRBV20-1 and TRBJ2-5; D perhaps matches TRBD1 (7 bases). This CDR3 comprises 14 residues. Germline V gives CDR1 DFQATT, CDR2 SNEGSKA (reference sequence). V was shortened by 3 bases and J by 1 base, with 12 bases between the two germline ends. The CDR3 region has the DNA TGCAGTGCTAGTCGCGGGACAGCCCAAGAGACCCAGTACTTC. Its protein product is CSASRGTAQETQYF.